The 3 T cell receptor beta chains in this list originate from one sample, sequenced in a study of blood T cell repertoires in COVID-19. Data came from immunoSEQ multiplex PCR; TCRdb stores just in-frame clones and leaves some out. Of around 400,000 clones listed, over 75% were seen once; the top ten hold 10%. The sequenced material came from peripheral blood. These TCRs come from a young woman with COVID-19, enrolled during active disease.

V and J are TRBV15 and TRBJ1-3, with D possibly being TRBD1 (5 bases). Per the germline V gene, CDR1 is LNHNV and CDR2 is YYDKDF (reference sequence). V was trimmed by 3 bases and J by 2 bases, leaving 11 bases between them. This CDR3 has 15 residues. In DNA form, the CDR3 reads TGTGCCACCAGCAGGGCCGGGGGGACTGGAAACACCATATATTTT. This codes for CATSRAGGTGNTIYF.

The V and J genes are TRBV7-2 and TRBJ1-1; TRBD1 might be the D (5 bases). The ends were cut back, 2 bases at V and 6 bases at J, with 10 bases in the middle. This CDR3 comprises 13 residues. Germline V gives CDR1 SGHTA, CDR2 FQGNSA. DNA for the CDR3: TGTGCCAGCAGCTTAATAGGGGTTCCTGAAGCTTTCTTT. Translating gives CASSLIGVPEAFF.

The chain joins TRBV4-1 to TRBJ1-2; D unclear. The CDR3 is made up of 13 amino acids. Trimming took off 0 bases at V and 4 bases at J, with 6 bases between the two ends. CDR1 and CDR2 (germline): MGHRA, YSYEKL. The CDR3: CASSQEGSYGYTF. The CDR3 region has the DNA TGCGCCAGCAGCCAAGAAGGGAGCTATGGCTACACCTTC.